These T cell receptor beta chains were read from a single sample in a study of blood T cell repertoires in COVID-19. The table came from immunoSEQ multiplex PCR; TCRdb's copy has only in-frame clones and leaves some out. This table holds a few hundred thousand clones, over 70% found once. Sequenced: PBMCs or T cells enriched from blood (not recorded which). Receptors were obtained from a man younger than 40 who had recovered from COVID-19. Each CDR3 is given with its conserved first and last residue. Fields, in order: J gene, clone size, V gene, CDR3 protein. A row's size may be missing; if present it is once, few, many or a size class.

>TRBJ1-5|NA|TRBV7-2
CASSLGGVAGDNQPQHF
>TRBJ1-2|NA|TRBV28
CASRERTDYGYTF
>TRBJ2-3|NA|TRBV18
CASSPTGTDTQYF
>TRBJ2-7|NA|TRBV6-5
CASSYVSSGAHEQYF
>TRBJ1-5|NA|TRBV19
CASSIVHSLNQPQHF
>TRBJ2-7|NA|TRBV13
CASGSTTGVPGEQYF
>TRBJ2-5|NA|TRBV27
CASRTLGQGETQYF
>TRBJ1-1|NA|TRBV19
CASRLAVAGATEAFF
>TRBJ2-1|NA|TRBV28
CASSFEGSSYNEQFF
>TRBJ2-3|NA|TRBV5-1
CASSSGQGNTDTQYF
>TRBJ1-1|few|TRBV29-1
CSVGRNTEAFF
>TRBJ2-7|NA|TRBV5-1
CASSLDGRFHEQYF
>TRBJ2-7|NA|TRBV12-3/TRBV12-4
CASSRGGLDEQYF
>TRBJ2-3|NA|TRBV28
CASRPPGTSGAQYF
>TRBJ1-5|NA|TRBV27
CASRRTQGAGNQPQHF
>TRBJ2-7|NA|TRBV11-2
CASSLLAGRQQYEQYF
>TRBJ2-1|NA|TRBV5-4
CASSTGGQGAAYNEQFF
>TRBJ2-2|NA|TRBV5-1
CASSPPGTSGGPNTGELFF
>TRBJ2-5|NA|TRBV2
CASSPGTGGRETQYF
>TRBJ1-1|NA|TRBV10-1
CASSESLFQEAFF
>TRBJ2-1|NA|TRBV18
CASSPRGLAGGGNEQFF
>TRBJ1-5|NA|TRBV7-8
CASSLDREYSNQPQHF
>TRBJ2-5|NA|TRBV2
CASIVGDREETQYF
>TRBJ2-6|NA|TRBV9
CASSTRDGANVLTF
>TRBJ1-1|NA|TRBV13
CASSLGSGQMNTEAFF
>TRBJ2-2|NA|TRBV5-1
CASSLERAGGELFF
>TRBJ2-3|NA|TRBV2
CASSEQGWGDTQYF
>TRBJ2-2|NA|TRBV11-2
CASSPLAGNTGELFF
>TRBJ2-3|NA|TRBV5-5
CASSDRTGGADTQYF